This T cell receptor beta chain was profiled in a study of blood T cell repertoires in COVID-19. Study information: Some COVID-19 samples were acute and others convalescent; all came from the United States, Italy and Spain.

This CDR3 region has 15 residues. With V trimmed by 5 bases and J by 6 bases, 5 bases remained unmatched. Germline V gene sequence: CDR1 SGHTA, CDR2 FQGTGA. Authors' processing steps: Estimated nucleated cell counts came from reference gene primer amplification. Produced via immunoSEQ multiplex PCR; TCRdb's table is partial and in-frame only. That table furnishes V, J and clone size, whereas the DNA furnished D and trimming. Here the sample spans about 62,000 clones, about four fifths being singletons. The chain is built from TRBV7-3 and TRBJ2-3; 13 bases are shared with TRBD2. This TCR was recovered from a woman aged 45 to 65 with active or convalescent COVID-19. Sequencing used peripheral blood. The CDR3 region has the DNA TGTGCCAGCAGCCCCACTAGCGGGAGGGCGGATACGCAGTATTTT. Its translation is CASSPTSGRADTQYF. Variable domain in full (rest from reference TRBV7-3 and TRBJ2-3): GAGVSQTPSNKVTEKGKYVELRCDPISGHTALYWYRQSLGQGPEFLIYFQGTGAADDSGLPNDRFFAVRPEGSVSTLKIQRTERGDSAVYLCASSPTSGRADTQYFGPGTRLTVL.